This TCR beta chain was sequenced for a study of long-term antiretroviral therapy in people with HIV. General study findings and limits: CDR3 length ranges were narrower in HIV repertoires than in controls. Clonotypes expanded prior to ART showed repertoire dominance at all sampled time points. Nothing was known about ART adherence, viral resistance or changes in therapy.

Assay version v3.0 of immunoSEQ was used, and it was run at survey level. Sequencing efforts were directed toward roughly 35,000-55,000 T-cell genomes per sample. Data came from immunoSEQ multiplex PCR; TCRdb stores just in-frame clones and leaves some out. The sample shows 25,000 or so clones, about 88% of them seen only once. About this clone itself: Antigen specificity is unknown.

The V gene's germline CDR1 is GTSNPN and CDR2 SVGIG (reference sequence). V shed 4 bases and J shed 1 base, with 10 bases lying between them. The CDR3 has 13 residues. The chain joins TRBV30 to TRBJ1-1, with TRBD1 as a possible D gene (6 bases). This sequence originates from a woman aged 25 to 39 with HIV. Sequences were derived from unsorted PBMCs, sampled 1.9 years after starting antiretroviral therapy. The CDR3 reads CAWNPGQNTEAFF. The DNA for the CDR3 is TGTGCCTGGAACCCGGGACAGAACACTGAAGCTTTCTTT.